There are many counts of the clone carrying this T cell receptor beta chain. Its antigen is unidentified. The data were obtained in a study of HIV-infected children after antiretroviral therapy interruption. Study overall: For the interruption arm, samples span week 0 through about 3 years after study end. Study-wide results and caveats: By the end of treatment interruption, naive CD4+ clonality (Gini) increased.

Treatment indicated: PENTA 11 planned treatment interruption arm or continuous ART arm. Cryopreserved PBMC samples required at least 5 million viable cells. Sorting from thawed PBMCs isolated naive CD4+ CD45RA+ CD45RO- T cells. A 3' RACE protocol on RNA, with unique molecular identifiers, produced the TCR library. TCRdb independently ran MiXCR on the 3' RACE reads; one entry per CDR3 protein. Of approximately 96,000 distinct CDR3 sequences in the sample, about 6.3% are singletons; the top ten hold around 1.1%. This CDR3 is built from 14 residues. The V and J ends lost 2 bases and 3 bases respectively, with 7 bases between them. Germline V gives CDR1 MNHEY, CDR2 SMNVEV (reference sequence).

The receptor comes from a pool of human donors with HIV. Sample: CD45RA+ CD4+ T cells from PBMCs, pooled from several time points, taken from a donor given antiretroviral therapy, either interrupted or continuous. Noted subset: naive CD4+ CD45RA+ CD45RO- T cells. J is TRBJ2-2 and V is TRBV27; no reliable D call. The CDR3 nucleotides read TGTGCCAGCAGTTTAATACCACACACCGGGGAGCTGTTTTTT. It codes for CASSLIPHTGELFF.